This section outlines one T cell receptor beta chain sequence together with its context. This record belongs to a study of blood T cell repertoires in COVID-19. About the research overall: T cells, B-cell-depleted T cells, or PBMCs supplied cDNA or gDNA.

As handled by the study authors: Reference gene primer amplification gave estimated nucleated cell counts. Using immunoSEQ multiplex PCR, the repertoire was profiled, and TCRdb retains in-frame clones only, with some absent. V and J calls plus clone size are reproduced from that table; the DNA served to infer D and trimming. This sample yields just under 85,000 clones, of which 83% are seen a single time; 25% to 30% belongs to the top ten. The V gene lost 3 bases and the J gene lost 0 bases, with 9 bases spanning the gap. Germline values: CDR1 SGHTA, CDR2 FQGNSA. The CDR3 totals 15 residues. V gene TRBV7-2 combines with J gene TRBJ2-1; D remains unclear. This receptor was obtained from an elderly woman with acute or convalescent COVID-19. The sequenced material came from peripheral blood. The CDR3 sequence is CASSFQGASYNEQFF. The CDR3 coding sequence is TGTGCCAGCAGCTTCCAAGGAGCCTCCTACAATGAGCAGTTCTTC.